This T cell receptor beta chain was sequenced for a study of T-cell memory formation after mild COVID-19. Findings and limits, study-wide: In pre-infection memory, a portion of responding clones appeared, which suggested that cross-reactive memory joined. Confirmation of SARS-CoV-2 specificity was lacking for second-wave clones peaking day 37.

Germline V gene sequence: CDR1 SGHRS, CDR2 YFSETQ. With V trimmed by 4 bases and J by 7 bases, 11 bases remained unmatched. CDR3 length equals 16 residues. This clonotype was seen a handful of times. Its cognate antigen is unknown. From 5'RACE with constant-segment primers came TCR alpha and TCR beta cDNA libraries that carried sample barcodes and UMIs. One entry per CDR3 protein, called by TCRdb with MiXCR from the 5' RACE reads. The sample shows more than 250,000 distinct CDR3 sequences, about a sixth of them seen only once. Sequenced material: PBMCs or a T cell subset sorted from them (not recorded which). V and J are TRBV5-1 and TRBJ1-4; TRBD1 matches 9 bases. The source of this sequence is a man aged 18 to 35 who had mild COVID-19 (a few samples of this study predate the infection). Cell type and time point are not known. In DNA form, the CDR3 reads TGCGCCAGCAGCCGGGGACAGGGCGGGCGGAGTGAAAAACTGTTTTTT. Protein: CASSRGQGGRSEKLFF.